This TCR beta chain is from a study of T cells in Graves' hyperthyroidism and ophthalmopathy. For the study at large: Before treatment of any kind, peripheral blood was taken at initial diagnosis.

Trimming took off 6 bases at V and 5 bases at J, with 14 bases between the two ends. The germline V gene has CDR1 SEHNR and CDR2 FQNEAQ (reference sequence). CDR3 length equals 14 residues. Diagnoses were established using clinical symptoms, serum thyroxine and TRAb, thyroid ultrasound and orbital computed tomography. Researchers took RNA transcripts and amplified the TCR beta CDR3 regions from them. With the HTBI primer set, the TCR CDR3 went through a first round of RT-PCR. Each CDR3 protein is one row after TCRdb ran MiXCR on the multiplex PCR reads. The sample lists some 490,000 distinct CDR3 sequences; more than 15% were seen once.

V and J are TRBV7-9 and TRBJ2-1; the D gene is possibly TRBD2 (7 bases). Specimen: blood. The receptor's source is a woman aged 25 to 39 with Graves' ophthalmopathy. As DNA, the CDR3 is TGTGCCAGCAGAGGGGGGGCACGGGACAATGAGCAGTTCTTC. Its translation is CASRGGARDNEQFF.